These 28 T cell receptor beta chains share one sample of origin, sequenced in a study of blood T cell repertoires in COVID-19. Sequencing used immunoSEQ multiplex PCR; TCRdb keeps in-frame clones, though not all of them. This repertoire shows some 250,000 clones, over 80% found once; its top ten account for about 1.2%. The material sequenced was PBMCs or T cells enriched from blood (not recorded which). These TCRs come from a human donor in a cohort exposed to, infected with or recovered from COVID-19 (not recorded which). The donor label of this sample is uncertain.

This clone showed up just once. The genes are TRBV18 and TRBJ1-1; D perhaps matches TRBD1 (5 bases). CDR3 size: 17 residues. V lost 1 base and J 0 bases, leaving 15 bases between the germline ends. From germline, CDR1 is KGHSH and CDR2 LQKENI. The CDR3 coding sequence is TGTGCCAGCTCACCACTAGAAGCGGGACCCCTGAACACTGAAGCTTTCTTT. It is translated as CASSPLEAGPLNTEAFF. Combining the CDR3 with reference TRBV18 and TRBJ1-1 gives the whole variable domain NAGVMQNPRHLVRRRGQEARLRCSPMKGHSHVYWYRQLPEEGLKFMVYLQKENIIDESGMPKERFSAEFPKEGPSILRIQQVVRGDSAAYFCASSPLEAGPLNTEAFFGQGTRLTVV.

The chain links TRBV9 to TRBJ2-7; TRBD2 aligns across 9 bases. Losses at the gene ends were 0 bases for V and 8 bases for J; bases not matched to a gene: 9. Germline CDR1 and CDR2: SGDLS and YYNGEE. This CDR3 region has 15 residues. This chain's CDR3 is CASSVEGLAGTQQYF. The CDR3, as DNA: TGTGCCAGCAGCGTAGAAGGGCTAGCGGGGACACAGCAGTACTTC.

In its sample, this clone was seen once. The chain employs TRBV3-1 (or the pseudogene TRBV3-2) and TRBJ2-2; 11 bases are a match to TRBD1. This CDR3 spans 19 amino acids. The germline gives CDR1 LGHDT, CDR2 YNNKEL (reference sequence). Germline trimming cut 4 bases from V and 6 bases from J; bases unmatched to any gene: 16. CDR3 protein: CASSRPRDRGMPPPGELFF. The CDR3 DNA reads as TGTGCCAGCAGCCGCCCCCGGGACAGGGGGATGCCCCCTCCCGGGGAGCTGTTTTTT.

This chain connects TRBV6-5 to TRBJ1-2; 7 bases are shared with TRBD1. V gave up 6 bases and J gave up 4 bases; unmatched junction bases: 5. This CDR3 contains 13 residues. CDR1 and CDR2 (germline): MNHEY, SVGAGI. The CDR3 DNA reads as TGTGCCAGCAGCCAACAGGGGACCTATGGCTACACCTTC. It codes for CASSQQGTYGYTF.

The chain recombines TRBV4-3 with TRBJ1-2; D is uncertain. Trimming shortened V by 3 bases and J by 1 base, and 12 bases separated the two germline ends. The CDR3 spans 15 residues. Germline V gene data show CDR1 as LGHNA and CDR2 as YSLEER. The DNA for the CDR3 is TGCGCCAGCAGCCAGGATAGGAGGGTTAACTATGGCTACACCTTC. Protein product: CASSQDRRVNYGYTF.

V is TRBV7-6 and J is TRBJ2-7; TRBD2 aligns across 12 bases. Germline CDR1 reads SGHVS; CDR2 reads FNYEAQ. The CDR3 contains 16 residues. V gave up 5 bases and J gave up 1 base; unmatched junction bases: 6. CDR3 loop: CASSPGLAGHSYEQYF. The CDR3 DNA reads as TGTGCCAGCAGCCCTGGACTAGCGGGGCATTCCTACGAGCAGTACTTC.

The gene calls are TRBV7-9 and TRBJ1-3; D is undetermined. V lost 3 bases to trimming and J lost 7 bases, with 13 bases between them. Germline CDR1 reads SEHNR; CDR2 reads FQNEAQ (reference sequence). The CDR3 consists of 14 residues. The CDR3 sequence is CASSLLEEVNTIYF. The CDR3 region has the DNA TGTGCCAGCAGCTTGTTGGAGGAAGTCAACACCATATATTTT.

This sequence joins TRBV30 and TRBJ1-1, with D possibly TRBD1 on 5 matching bases. CDR3 size: 14 residues. Germline CDR1 GTSNPN, CDR2 SVGIG (reference sequence). Trimming removed 3 bases from V and 2 bases from J, with 13 bases in between. DNA for the CDR3: TGTGCCTGGAGCCTTACAGGCCCTAACACTGAAGCTTTCTTT. Amino acid sequence: CAWSLTGPNTEAFF. The full variable domain, completed using reference TRBV30 and TRBJ1-1, is SQTIHQWPATLVQPVGSPLSLECTVEGTSNPNLYWYRQAAGRGLQLLFYSVGIGQISSEVPQNLSASRPQDRQFILSSKKLLLSDSGFYLCAWSLTGPNTEAFFGQGTRLTVV.

The chain recombines TRBV7-8 with TRBJ2-3; D is uncertain. The CDR3 has 14 amino acids. V lost 0 bases and J lost 1, with 5 bases in between. Germline V gives CDR1 SGHVS, CDR2 FQNEAQ. The CDR3 DNA follows: TGTGCCAGCAGCTTAGCGTATCGCACAGATACGCAGTATTTT. As protein: CASSLAYRTDTQYF.

The chain recombines TRBV19 with TRBJ1-2, with 8 nucleotides matching TRBD1. CDR3 length: 15 residues. Germline V gives CDR1 LNHDA, CDR2 SQIVND (reference sequence). V dropped 6 bases and J dropped 0; count of bases not matched to a gene: 6. The CDR3 loop reads CASRTPGQANYGYTF. The CDR3 nucleotides are TGTGCCAGTAGAACTCCGGGACAGGCTAACTATGGCTACACCTTC.

The chain combines TRBV5-8 with TRBJ2-2; 9 bases are shared with TRBD1. V lost 4 bases to trimming and J lost 5 bases; unmatched junction nucleotides: 12. The CDR3 sequence is 17 residues long. The germline V gene has CDR1 SGHTS and CDR2 YDEGEE. CDR3 DNA: TGTGCCAGCAGCCGCCTTTTGGGAGGACAGGGGACCGGGGAGCTGTTTTTT. The encoded protein is CASSRLLGGQGTGELFF.

A single count supports this clone. This sequence joins TRBV11-2 and TRBJ2-7, with 7 bases fitting TRBD1. V shed 0 bases and J 2 bases; nucleotides not matched to a gene: 1. Looked up from germline, CDR1 is SGHAT and CDR2 is FQNNGV. This CDR3 region has 14 residues. The DNA for the CDR3 is TGTGCCAGCAGCTTAGAACAGGGGCCCTACGAGCAGTACTTC. As protein: CASSLEQGPYEQYF.

This chain links TRBV7-2 with TRBJ2-7; 7 bases line up with TRBD1. The CDR3 has 15 amino acids. With 5 bases clipped from V and 0 bases from J, the junction kept 7 bases outside the gene matches. CDR1 SGHTA and CDR2 FQGNSA come from the germline V gene. This CDR3 is CASSPRTGASYEQYF. CDR3 coding DNA: TGTGCCAGCAGCCCCCGGACAGGAGCCTCCTACGAGCAGTACTTC.

This clone was picked up a small number of times. The chain links TRBV27 to TRBJ1-1; no firm D call. V was cut by 4 bases and J by 0 bases, with 9 bases left in between. Germline V gene data show CDR1 as MNHEY and CDR2 as SMNVEV (reference sequence). The CDR3 loop spans 14 amino acids. CDR3 sequence (DNA): TGTGCCAGCAGTTGGGGAGGCCTGAACACTGAAGCTTTCTTT. Translation gives CASSWGGLNTEAFF.

CDR3 residues: CASGQNTEAFF. CDR3 in DNA: TGTGCCAGCGGACAGAACACTGAAGCTTTCTTT. The rearrangement uses TRBV14 and TRBJ1-1; TRBD1 might be the D (5 bases). The length of the CDR3 is 11 residues. CDR1 and CDR2 (germline): SGHDN, FVKESK. The ends were cut back, 8 bases at V and 1 base at J, with 5 bases in the middle.

The V gene is TRBV30, the J gene TRBJ1-2; D is perhaps TRBD1 (6 bases). Germline CDR1 is GTSNPN and CDR2 is SVGIG (reference sequence). The CDR3 spans 12 residues. Trimming removed 2 bases at V and 7 bases at J, with 11 bases between. For the CDR3, the DNA is TGTGCCTGGAGTCCCCGAGGGGGTGGCTACACCTTC. Translation: CAWSPRGGGYTF. Combining the CDR3 with reference TRBV30 and TRBJ1-2 gives the whole variable domain SQTIHQWPATLVQPVGSPLSLECTVEGTSNPNLYWYRQAAGRGLQLLFYSVGIGQISSEVPQNLSASRPQDRQFILSSKKLLLSDSGFYLCAWSPRGGGYTFGSGTRLTVV.

The chain recombines TRBV4-1 with TRBJ1-2; D remains unclear. Germline lookup yields CDR1 MGHRA and CDR2 YSYEKL. Trimming pared 1 base from V and 6 bases from J, leaving 6 bases between. The CDR3 length is 12 residues. CDR3 in DNA: TGCGCCAGCAGCCAAGGAGCGAATGGCTACACCTTC. Amino acid sequence: CASSQGANGYTF.

This clone came up once. V usage is TRBV19 and J usage is TRBJ2-2, with 9 nucleotides matching TRBD1. Per germline, CDR1 LNHDA and CDR2 SQIVND (reference sequence). This CDR3 is 15 amino acids long. The trim removed 6 bases at V and 4 bases at J, leaving 6 bases unmatched. The CDR3 region has the DNA TGTGCCAGTAGCCCCACGACAGGGGGCACCGGGGAGCTGTTTTTT. Amino acids: CASSPTTGGTGELFF.

The chain employs TRBV7-2 and TRBJ2-1; 8 nucleotides line up with TRBD1. The germline gives CDR1 SGHTA, CDR2 FQGNSA. The CDR3 is 12 residues long. V was clipped by 5 bases and J by 10 bases; unmatched bases: 4. The CDR3 region is CASSQGALEQFF. Written as DNA, the CDR3 is TGTGCCAGCAGCCAGGGGGCATTGGAGCAGTTCTTC.

The rearrangement uses TRBV25-1 and TRBJ2-2; TRBD1 aligns across 10 bases. The CDR3 length is 15 residues. The ends lost 4 bases at V and 5 bases at J; junction bases unmatched: 4. Germline CDR1 MGHDK, CDR2 SYGVNS. As DNA, the CDR3 is TGTGCCAGCAGTGGACAGGGGGCCGGGACCGGGGAGCTGTTTTTT. Translated, it gives CASSGQGAGTGELFF.

The chain couples TRBV5-4 to TRBJ1-6; TRBD1 aligns across 9 bases. J gave up 10 bases and V 5 bases, and 7 bases lay outside the gene matches. CDR1 and CDR2 from the germline V gene are SGHNT and YYREEE (reference sequence). CDR3 length: 14 amino acids. The CDR3 region has the DNA TGTGCCAGCAGTATCCGGGACAGGGAGTCACCCCTCCACTTT. Translating gives CASSIRDRESPLHF.

This rearrangement joins TRBV6-1 to TRBJ2-7; TRBD2 agrees at 8 bases. Germline loops: CDR1 MNHNS, CDR2 SASEGT. The CDR3 consists of 17 residues. With V trimmed by 1 base and J by 3 bases, 11 bases remained unmatched. CDR3 sequence reads: CASSEGPPAGDFYEQYF. The CDR3 nucleotides are TGTGCCAGCAGTGAAGGGCCCCCAGCGGGGGACTTCTACGAGCAGTACTTC.

The J gene is TRBJ1-2, the V gene TRBV5-4; D is perhaps TRBD1 (5 bases). The CDR3 spans 14 residues. The ends were cut back, 4 bases at V and 5 bases at J, with 15 bases in the middle. Germline CDR1 SGHNT, CDR2 YYREEE (reference sequence). The CDR3 is CASSIVSGLYGYTF. The CDR3 DNA reads as TGTGCCAGCAGCATCGTTTCGGGACTGTATGGCTACACCTTC.

V usage is TRBV12-3 or TRBV12-4 and J usage is TRBJ1-6; perhaps TRBD1 as D (6 bases). V shed 8 bases and J shed 10 bases, with 15 bases lying between them. The CDR3 is 13 residues long. The CDR3 coding sequence is TGTGCCAGCGGACAGAGTTCGGTCTCACCCCTCCACTTT. It translates to CASGQSSVSPLHF.

Comment on this clone: Other DNA sequences in the same sample also yield this CDR3. The chain carries TRBV5-1 and TRBJ1-5, with 8 nucleotides matching TRBD1. V dropped 3 bases and J dropped 2; count of bases not matched to a gene: 1. Germline lookup yields CDR1 SGHRS and CDR2 YFSETQ. The CDR3 is 14 residues long. CDR3 DNA: TGCGCCAGCAGCTCGGGACAGGGCAATCAGCCCCAGCATTTT. Encoded protein: CASSSGQGNQPQHF.

The V gene is TRBV30, the J gene TRBJ2-3; D gene unclear. Trimming removed 3 bases at V and 5 bases at J, with 6 bases between. Germline lookup yields CDR1 GTSNPN and CDR2 SVGIG (reference sequence). This CDR3 region has 11 residues. The CDR3 DNA sequence: TGTGCCTGGAGGAGAGGAGATACGCAGTATTTT. The encoded protein is CAWRRGDTQYF.

The gene calls are TRBV5-8 and TRBJ2-1; a weak D match, TRBD2 (7 bases). Trimming took 4 bases from V and 7 from J, leaving 15 bases between them. Germline lookup yields CDR1 SGHTS and CDR2 YDEGEE. The CDR3 runs to 14 residues. The CDR3 DNA sequence: TGTGCCAGCAGCCCACGGGGGGCCACTAATGAGCAGTTCTTC. It is translated as CASSPRGATNEQFF.

V and J are TRBV7-9 and TRBJ1-5; 9 nucleotides match TRBD1. The CDR3 is made up of 16 amino acids. CDR1 SEHNR and CDR2 FQNEAQ come from the germline V gene (reference sequence). J was trimmed by 1 base and V by 4 bases; bases with no gene match: 5. Written as DNA, the CDR3 is TGTGCCAGCAGCTCCGCGACAGGGGGGAGCAATCAGCCCCAGCATTTT. Encoded protein: CASSSATGGSNQPQHF.